This TCR beta chain was retrieved from a study of blood T cell repertoires in COVID-19. Data came from immunoSEQ multiplex PCR; TCRdb stores just in-frame clones and leaves some out. The table records about 130,000 clones, approximately 77% of them present only once. Germline loops: CDR1 SQVTM, CDR2 ANQGSEA. V lost 7 bases to trimming and J lost 2 bases, with 17 bases between them. The CDR3 totals 15 residues. The specimen sequenced was peripheral blood. The sequence was obtained from an elderly man with acute or convalescent COVID-19. J is TRBJ2-2 and V is TRBV29-1, with TRBD2 as a possible D gene (5 bases). The CDR3 is CSATEQSGNTGELFF. CDR3 coding DNA: TGCAGCGCAACCGAACAGAGCGGCAACACCGGGGAGCTGTTTTTT.